Below, one T cell receptor (beta chain) is given with its context. This clonotype was picked up a small number of times. The clone's antigen remains unknown. No base quality information exists; no much larger clone differs at one position. This specimen's treatment or condition label, per the study, means: live attenuated yellow fever vaccine strain. PBMCs were isolated from peripheral blood using a standard Ficoll-Paque protocol. CD4 and CD8 T-cell fractions were isolated with Dynabeads CD4 and CD8 positive selection kits. TriZol was used to extract RNA from bulk PBMCs, CD4 and CD8 fractions, and dextramer-positive and dextramer-negative fractions. TCR cDNA was synthesized by 5'RACE template switching, through which a universal primer site and unique molecular identifiers were introduced. Priming for cDNA synthesis came from both the TCR alpha and TCR beta constant segments. Libraries were amplified in two PCR steps, with sample barcodes and sequencing adapters added in the second step. Libraries were sequenced on Illumina HiSeq 2500 (2x100 bp) or NovaSeq (2x150 bp). On the study's bioinformatics: Reads were demultiplexed and collapsed into UMI consensus sequences with MIGEC, and V(D)J alignment was performed with MiXCR. Using edgeR on replicate PBMC samples, clonotypes were called vaccine-responding if FDR was below 0.01 and the log2 fold change was above 5 up to day 15. Each bulk clonotype received a CD4 or CD8 identity based on whether the sequenced CD4 or CD8 repertoire contained that clonotype at higher abundance. Through fastp at Q25 and MiXCR, TCRdb rebuilt clones from the public reads, retaining in-frame beta chains. Each entry is one CDR3 protein sequence, shown with its most common DNA and genes. The V and J calls and clone size come from TCRdb's table, not from the authors' own analysis. The table for this sample lists 300,000 or so distinct CDR3 sequences; 13% of them were counted only once. Approximately 0.49% of the sample is taken by the ten largest.

This specimen belongs to a study of T cells after yellow fever vaccination (dated by TCRdb to the late 2010s). Regarding the study in general: The SMART-Seq v4 Ultra Low Input RNA kit was used to prepare libraries from fractions with low cell numbers. To follow T-cell clones before and after both primary and booster YFV17D yellow fever vaccination, bulk TCR alpha and beta repertoires underwent longitudinal sequencing. The cohort comprised two healthy male donors, one aged 18 to 30 and one aged 30 to 39 years. Bulk PBMC replicates and cell subsets were isolated from blood drawn at multiple timepoints before and after both primary and secondary immunization. The paper's findings and limits, for the study overall: After the booster, most clones that had expanded after primary vaccination were detected again (around 97% of CD4 and about 88% of CD8), suggesting broad maintenance of memory. A small fraction of clonotypes showed up in both the CD4 and CD8 compartments, probably as a result of convergent recombination. FACS-sorted repertoires could contain abundant contaminating clonotypes from the bulk population, so computational filtering was required. The secondary T-cell response was weaker than the primary response but faster, peaking on day 5 instead of day 15. The study included only a couple of donors, which limits how far the findings can be generalized.

Spanning cysteine to phenylalanine, the CDR3 consists of 15 amino acids. Only the CDR3 portion is preserved as DNA: 45 bases, with reading frame beginning at the first base. The junction shows trimming of 2 bases on V and 3 bases on J, plus 16 bases between the germline ends. Reading the germline V gene (reference sequence) gives CDR1 DFQATT and CDR2 SNEGSKA. This clonotype was obtained from a man aged 25-45 years who received the YFV17D yellow fever vaccine. Sample: CD4+ T cells sorted from PBMCs, taken 45 days after the yellow fever booster vaccination. Recombination connected TRBV20-1 to TRBJ2-5; the D gene is perhaps TRBD2, on 6 matching bases. The CDR3 region has the sequence CSARPGTGMEETQYF. The DNA sequence reads TGCAGTGCTAGACCCGGGACTGGTATGGAAGAGACCCAGTACTTC.